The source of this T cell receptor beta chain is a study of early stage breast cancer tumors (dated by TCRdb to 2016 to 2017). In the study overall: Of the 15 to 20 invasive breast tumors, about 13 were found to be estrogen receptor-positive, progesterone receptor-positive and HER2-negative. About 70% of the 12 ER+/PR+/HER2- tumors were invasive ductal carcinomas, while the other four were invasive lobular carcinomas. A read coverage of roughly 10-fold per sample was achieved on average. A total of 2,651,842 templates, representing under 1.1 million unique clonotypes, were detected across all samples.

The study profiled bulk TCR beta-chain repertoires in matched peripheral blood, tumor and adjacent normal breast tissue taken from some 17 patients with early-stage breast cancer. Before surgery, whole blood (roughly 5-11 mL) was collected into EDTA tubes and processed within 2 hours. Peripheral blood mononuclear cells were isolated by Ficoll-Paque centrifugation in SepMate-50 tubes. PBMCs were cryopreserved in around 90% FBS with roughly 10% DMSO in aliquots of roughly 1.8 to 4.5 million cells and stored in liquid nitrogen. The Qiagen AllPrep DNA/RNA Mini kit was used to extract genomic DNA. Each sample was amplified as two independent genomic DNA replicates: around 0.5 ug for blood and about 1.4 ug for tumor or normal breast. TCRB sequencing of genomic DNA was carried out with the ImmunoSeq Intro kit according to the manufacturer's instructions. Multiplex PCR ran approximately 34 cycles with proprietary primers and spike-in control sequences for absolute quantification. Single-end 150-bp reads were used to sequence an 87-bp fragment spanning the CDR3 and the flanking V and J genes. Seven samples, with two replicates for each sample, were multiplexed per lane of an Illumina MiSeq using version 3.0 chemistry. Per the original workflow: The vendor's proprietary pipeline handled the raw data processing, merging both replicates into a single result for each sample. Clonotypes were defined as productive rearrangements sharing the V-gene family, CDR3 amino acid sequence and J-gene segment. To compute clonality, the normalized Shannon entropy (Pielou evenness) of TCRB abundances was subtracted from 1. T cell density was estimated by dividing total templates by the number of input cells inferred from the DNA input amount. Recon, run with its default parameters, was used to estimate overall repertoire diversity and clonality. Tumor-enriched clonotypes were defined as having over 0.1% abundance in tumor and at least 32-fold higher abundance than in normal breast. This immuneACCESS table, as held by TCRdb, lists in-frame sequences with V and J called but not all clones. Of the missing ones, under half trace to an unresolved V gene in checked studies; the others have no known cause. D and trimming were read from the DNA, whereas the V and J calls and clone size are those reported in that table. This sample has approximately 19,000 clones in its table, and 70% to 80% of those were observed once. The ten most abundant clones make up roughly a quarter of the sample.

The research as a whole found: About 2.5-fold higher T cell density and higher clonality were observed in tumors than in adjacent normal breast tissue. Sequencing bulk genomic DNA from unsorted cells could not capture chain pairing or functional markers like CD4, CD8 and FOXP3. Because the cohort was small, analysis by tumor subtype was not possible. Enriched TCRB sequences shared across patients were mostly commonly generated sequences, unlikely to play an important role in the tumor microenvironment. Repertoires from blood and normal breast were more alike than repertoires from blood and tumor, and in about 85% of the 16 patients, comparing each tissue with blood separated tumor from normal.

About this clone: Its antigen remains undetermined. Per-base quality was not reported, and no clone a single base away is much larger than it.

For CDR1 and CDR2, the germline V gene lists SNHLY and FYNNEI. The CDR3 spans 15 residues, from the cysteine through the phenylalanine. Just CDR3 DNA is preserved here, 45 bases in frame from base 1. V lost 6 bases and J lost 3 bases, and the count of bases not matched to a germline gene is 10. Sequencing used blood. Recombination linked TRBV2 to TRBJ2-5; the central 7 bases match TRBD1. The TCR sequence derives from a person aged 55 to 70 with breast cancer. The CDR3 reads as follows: CASSPADRVEETQYF. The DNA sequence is TGTGCCAGCAGCCCCGCCGACAGGGTGGAAGAGACCCAGTACTTC.